The T cell receptor beta chain described here comes from a study of response to subunit inactivated influenza vaccine. With respect to this clonotype: Its antigen is currently unknown. This may be a read error, as it is one base from a much larger clone.

The CDR3 is 13 amino acids. The V end was cut by 5 bases, the J end by 4 bases, with 8 bases between. Germline V gives CDR1 KGHDR, CDR2 SFDVKD. Study-level results: Every seasonal influenza vaccination brings in few new T cells, the authors suggested.

TCRdb re-called the RT-PCR reads through MiXCR, storing one row per CDR3 protein. The table includes 500,000 to 550,000 distinct CDR3 sequences, roughly 7.6% detected once. The sample was PBMCs from blood, taken roughly 24 months after vaccination. The receptor was derived from a man between 50 and 75 years old who received an inactivated influenza vaccine. The rearrangement links TRBV24-1 to TRBJ2-1; D gene uncertain. The CDR3 protein is CATSGAGYNEQFF. In DNA, the CDR3 is TGTGCCACCAGTGGGGCTGGATACAATGAGCAGTTCTTC.